This T cell receptor (beta chain) was captured in a study of T-cell reconstitution after alpha-beta-depleted transplantation in children (dated by TCRdb to 2016 to 2018). General notes on the study: T-cell immune reconstitution after TCRalphabeta/CD19-depleted allogeneic hematopoietic cell transplantation in children was quantitatively tracked in the study by means of TCR repertoire profiling. The paper as a whole reports these results and caveats: Over subsequent months, a decline in hyperexpanded clone frequencies was noted, and after one year, T-cell counts and TCRbeta diversity were mostly ascribed to newly produced T cells. About two months after transplant, the apparently early recovery of alphabetaT-cell counts reportedly depended on just several hundred clones that had expanded rapidly and came from non-depleted graft cells. In some patients, the high TCRbeta diversity seen at day 60 was put down to recipient T cells and intrathymic progenitors that had survived conditioning.

This specimen's treatment or condition label, interpreted: allogeneic hematopoietic cell transplantation with graft depleted of TCRalphabeta T cells and CD19 B cells. TCRalphabeta/CD19-depleted allogeneic hematopoietic cell grafts were given to the transplant recipients, all of whom were children. This clonotype was observed a few times. It lacks a known antigen. Nothing much larger sits one base from this clone, and base qualities are not available. Receptor libraries were prepared by PCR. Sequencing instrument: Illumina HiSeq 2500. TCR libraries were prepared with molecular barcoding, using unique molecular identifiers to normalize TCRbeta repertoire quantification. Starting from the raw public reads, TCRdb applied fastp trimming at Q25, assembled clones with MiXCR and retained in-frame beta chains. Rows matching on CDR3 protein sequence are summarized as one entry with the most common DNA and genes. A total of some 150,000 distinct CDR3 sequences appear in this sample, around 9% of them only once. In total, the top ten clones hold 15% to 20% of the sample.

The source material was PBMCs, mostly from graft donor cells, sampled 180 days after TCRalphabeta/CD19-depleted stem cell transplant. This TCR was sampled from a female patient between 2 and 15 years old who had a stem cell transplant for congenital amegakaryocytic thrombocytopenia, so the T cells may come from the graft donor.

The sequenced DNA: TGTGCCAGCAGTGTCTGGGGGACAGATACGCAGTATTTT. Translated, this is CASSVWGTDTQYF. The chain is assembled from TRBV28 and TRBJ2-3; the D gene could be either TRBD1 or TRBD2, each agreeing at 5 bases. As encoded in the germline V gene, CDR1 is MDHEN while CDR2 is SYDVKM. V is pared back by 5 bases and J by 3 bases, with 9 bases lying between the germline termini. From cysteine to phenylalanine, the CDR3 is 13 amino acids long. Only the CDR3 DNA is retained, 39 bases long and in frame from the first base.